Shown below are 4 T cell receptor beta chains from a single sample sequenced in a study of CD8+ T cells in alopecia areata. Regarding treatment: oral pan-JAK inhibitor, 5-10 mg twice daily. RNA, once extracted, was reverse transcribed into cDNA for use as the sequencing template. Assay used: immunoSEQ multiplex PCR; TCRdb lists only in-frame clones, some missing. This table holds 180,000 or so clones, more than 45% found once. The sample was CD4+ T cells sorted from blood, taken at week 24, from a patient treated with tofacitinib. The receptor source for this set is a human donor with alopecia areata.

This clone was counted a single time. The chain links TRBV29-1 to TRBJ2-3, with D possibly being TRBD2 (5 bases). The ends were cut back, 4 bases at V and 2 bases at J, with 13 bases in the middle. In germline, CDR1 is SQVTM, CDR2 ANQGSEA. The CDR3 is 14 amino acids. The CDR3 DNA reads as TGCAGCGTTGTCAGCGGTCTCACCACAGATACGCAGTATTTT. Amino acids: CSVVSGLTTDTQYF.

This clone was counted a few times. This same CDR3 is encoded by further DNA sequences in the sample. V gene TRBV5-1 combines with J gene TRBJ2-1, with D unresolved. CDR1 is SGHRS, CDR2 YFSETQ, per germline. V lost 4 bases, J lost 4 bases, and 9 bases lay in between. The CDR3 totals 13 residues. The CDR3 reads CASSLGLYNEQFF. DNA of the CDR3: TGCGCCAGCAGCCTCGGGCTTTACAATGAGCAGTTCTTC.

The chain combines TRBV29-1 with TRBJ1-2, with 7 bases identical to TRBD1. The length of the CDR3 is 16 residues. Germline assignment: CDR1 SQVTM and CDR2 ANQGSEA. V gave up 2 bases and J gave up 4 bases; unmatched junction bases: 13. The CDR3 sequence: CSVELQGSVHRYGYTF. CDR3 nucleotide sequence: TGCAGCGTTGAACTACAGGGGAGCGTTCATCGCTATGGCTACACCTTC.

The CDR3 nucleotides read TGTGCCAGCAGGATTGGACGGATGAACACTGAAGCTTTCTTT. It translates to CASRIGRMNTEAFF. This chain uses TRBV6-1 with TRBJ1-1; no firm D call. The ends were cut back, 6 bases at V and 0 bases at J, with 11 bases in the middle. Germline values: CDR1 MNHNS, CDR2 SASEGT. This CDR3 has 14 amino acids.